What follows are 22 T cell receptor beta chains derived from one specimen sequenced in a study. The protocol was immunoSEQ multiplex PCR, while the TCRdb copy is restricted to in-frame clones and leaves out a portion. This table has around 50,000 clones, approximately 93% appearing once. Sequenced sample: PBMCs. These receptors were collected from a man aged 40-50 years with rheumatoid arthritis.

The V call is TRBV4-1, the J call TRBJ1-2; 10 bases line up with TRBD1. Germline trimming cut 4 bases from V and 1 base from J; bases unmatched to any gene: 6. The CDR3 spans 16 residues. The germline V gene encodes CDR1 MGHRA and CDR2 YSYEKL. CDR3 protein: CASSPWDRGDNYGYTF. The DNA of the CDR3 is TGCGCCAGCAGCCCCTGGGACAGGGGTGATAACTATGGCTACACCTTC.

The V call is TRBV4-2, the J call TRBJ2-3; TRBD2 might be the D (6 bases). Between the trimmed V and J ends, which lost 2 bases and 1 base, there was a span of 13 bases. In germline, CDR1 is LGHNA, CDR2 YNFKEQ. CDR3 size: 16 residues. This chain's CDR3 is CASSQSSASGTDTQYF. The CDR3 nucleotides are TGTGCCAGCAGCCAATCTAGTGCTAGCGGCACAGATACGCAGTATTTT.

The chain couples TRBV4-1 to TRBJ2-3; no reliable D call. This CDR3 region has 14 residues. The V end lost 0 bases, the J end lost 0 bases, and 4 bases lay between the germline ends. The germline V gene has CDR1 MGHRA and CDR2 YSYEKL. The CDR3 region has the DNA TGCGCCAGCAGCCAAGACCACAGCACAGATACGCAGTATTTT. This sequence encodes CASSQDHSTDTQYF.

The V and J genes are TRBV30 and TRBJ2-1; 8 bases are a match to TRBD2. V shed 3 bases, J shed 7 bases, and the junction held 11 bases outside the gene matches. Germline V CDR1 and CDR2: GTSNPN, SVGIG (reference sequence). This CDR3 region has 15 residues. Here the CDR3 DNA reads TGTGCCTGGAGCTGGGGACTAGGGTCCAGGAATGAGCAGTTCTTC. Its protein product is CAWSWGLGSRNEQFF.

The gene calls are TRBV7-9 and TRBJ1-1, with unresolved D. The CDR3 covers 14 residues. V lost 1 base and J lost 7, with 13 bases in between. Germline CDR1 SEHNR, CDR2 FQNEAQ (reference sequence). Here the CDR3 reads CASSLVSEASEAFF. Here the CDR3 DNA reads TGTGCCAGCAGCTTAGTGTCCGAAGCGAGTGAAGCTTTCTTT.

The chain links TRBV12-3 or TRBV12-4 to TRBJ2-7, with a possible D match to TRBD1 (5 bases). With 3 bases removed from V and 6 bases from J, the gap between germline ends came to 12 bases. The CDR3 spans 13 residues. The CDR3 loop is CASSLAGNLEQYF. DNA of the CDR3: TGTGCCAGCAGTTTGGCAGGGAATCTCGAGCAGTACTTC.

The V call is TRBV10-3, the J call TRBJ1-4; D uncertain. The germline V gene encodes CDR1 ENHRY and CDR2 SYGVKD. Trimming left V 2 bases short and J 2 bases short, with 6 bases between. CDR3 length: 14 amino acids. The CDR3 here is CAISEGRTNEKLFF. CDR3 coding DNA: TGTGCCATCAGTGAGGGACGGACTAATGAAAAACTGTTTTTT.

This chain joins TRBV19 and TRBJ1-1; no clear D. The germline CDR1 and CDR2 sequences are LNHDA and SQIVND (reference sequence). Trimming shortened V by 5 bases and J by 1 base, and 8 bases separated the two germline ends. The CDR3 loop spans 13 amino acids. CDR3 DNA sequence: TGTGCCAGTAGTGACACCTCGAACACTGAAGCTTTCTTT. Translation gives CASSDTSNTEAFF.

This chain connects TRBV30 to TRBJ1-1; 7 bases line up with TRBD1. This CDR3 has 13 residues. Germline trimming cut 1 base from V and 1 base from J; bases unmatched to any gene: 0. Germline assignment: CDR1 GTSNPN and CDR2 SVGIG (reference sequence). The CDR3 DNA reads TGTGCCTGGAGTGGACAGGGGAACACTGAAGCTTTCTTT. It translates to CAWSGQGNTEAFF.

The table lists this clone with a count of one. The chain recombines TRBV27 with TRBJ2-7; D is unclear. The CDR3 runs 15 residues. Germline-derived CDR1 and CDR2 are MNHEY and SMNVEV (reference sequence). Trimming stripped 3 bases from V and 0 bases from J, with 12 bases between. CDR3 nucleotides: TGTGCCAGCAGTTTTAGTACGGTGAGCTCCTACGAGCAGTACTTC. Translated, it gives CASSFSTVSSYEQYF.

The chain joins TRBV18 to TRBJ2-3, with a tentative D call TRBD2 (6 bases). The length of the CDR3 is 16 residues. With 3 bases removed from V and 0 bases from J, the gap between germline ends came to 13 bases. From germline, CDR1 is KGHSH and CDR2 LQKENI. For the CDR3, the DNA is TGTGCCAGCTCACCTACTAGCACCTCTAGCACAGATACGCAGTATTTT. Translated, it gives CASSPTSTSSTDTQYF.

In this sample, this clone turned up once. This rearrangement joins TRBV5-4 to TRBJ1-3; D ambiguous. V lost 0 bases, J lost 1 base, and 14 bases lay in between. The CDR3 spans 17 residues. Germline values: CDR1 SGHNT, CDR2 YYREEE (reference sequence). CDR3 sequence: CASSLDGRLLSGNTIYF. CDR3 DNA: TGTGCCAGCAGCTTGGATGGCAGGCTCCTGTCTGGAAACACCATATATTTT.

CDR3 region: CSARGGNTIYF. CDR3 DNA sequence: TGCAGTGCTAGAGGCGGAAACACCATATATTTT. The V and J genes are TRBV20-1 and TRBJ1-3; D is ambiguous. The CDR3 is made up of 11 amino acids. Per germline, CDR1 DFQATT and CDR2 SNEGSKA (reference sequence). Trimming left V 1 base short and J 4 bases short, with 2 bases between.

The J gene is TRBJ1-2, the V gene TRBV28, with 7 bases aligning to TRBD1. V dropped 2 bases and J dropped 8; count of bases not matched to a gene: 5. The CDR3 loop spans 13 amino acids. Per the germline V gene, CDR1 is MDHEN and CDR2 is SYDVKM. The CDR3 here is CASSLEGARGYTF. In DNA, the CDR3 is TGTGCCAGCAGTTTAGAGGGGGCGCGCGGCTACACCTTC.

This chain connects TRBV28 to TRBJ2-1; tentatively, D is TRBD2 (5 bases). Germline V gene data show CDR1 as MDHEN and CDR2 as SYDVKM. The V gene lost 6 bases and the J gene lost 12 bases, with 15 bases spanning the gap. The length of the CDR3 is 12 residues. CDR3 protein: CASSPRRRGQFF. CDR3 in DNA: TGTGCCAGCAGCCCGAGGCGACGGGGGCAGTTCTTC.

By proportion, this clone is medium-sized. The chain couples TRBV4-3 to TRBJ1-2; perhaps TRBD1 as D (6 bases). The CDR3 is 17 amino acids. The ends were cut back, 3 bases at V and 5 bases at J, with 22 bases in the middle. CDR1 LGHNA and CDR2 YSLEER come from the germline V gene. In DNA, the CDR3 is TGCGCCAGCAGCCATGTAAGGACAGACGTGAATGGGTATGGCTACACCTTC. Protein product: CASSHVRTDVNGYGYTF.

The chain has TRBV30 and TRBJ2-3, with D possibly being TRBD1 or TRBD2 (5 bases each). The CDR3 runs to 13 residues. V dropped 0 bases and J dropped 6 bases, with 10 bases sitting between them. Germline values: CDR1 GTSNPN, CDR2 SVGIG (reference sequence). The CDR3 bases are TGTGCCTGGAGTGTAAAGGGGACGGATACGCAGTATTTT. Its protein is CAWSVKGTDTQYF. Full variable domain (remainder filled in from reference TRBV30 and TRBJ2-3): SQTIHQWPATLVQPVGSPLSLECTVEGTSNPNLYWYRQAAGRGLQLLFYSVGIGQISSEVPQNLSASRPQDRQFILSSKKLLLSDSGFYLCAWSVKGTDTQYFGPGTRLTVL.

This clone was recorded once. The chain employs TRBV5-1 and TRBJ1-1, with D tentatively TRBD1 (5 bases). The CDR3 is made up of 14 amino acids. Trimming left V 0 bases short and J 0 bases short, with 6 bases between. Germline V gene sequence: CDR1 SGHRS, CDR2 YFSETQ. The DNA for the CDR3 is TGCGCCAGCAGCTTGGCGACAGTGAACACTGAAGCTTTCTTT. Protein: CASSLATVNTEAFF.

In its sample, this clone was seen a few times. The CDR3 loop reads CASSPTRQKDQPQHF. The CDR3 coding sequence is TGTGCCAGCTCACCTACGAGACAGAAGGATCAGCCCCAGCATTTT. The chain is built from TRBV18 and TRBJ1-5, with D possibly TRBD1 on 5 matching bases. Trimming cost V 3 bases and J 5 bases, with 14 bases left between them. Germline V gene lookup returns CDR1 KGHSH and CDR2 LQKENI. The CDR3 sequence is 15 residues long.

The chain employs TRBV7-3 and TRBJ2-7; 7 bases fit TRBD1. J gave up 9 bases and V 2 bases, and 4 bases lay outside the gene matches. The CDR3 totals 12 residues. Germline CDR1 and CDR2: SGHTA and FQGTGA. As DNA, the CDR3 is TGTGCCAGCAGCTTACCGGGACAGCGGCAGTACTTC. This encodes CASSLPGQRQYF.

The gene calls are TRBV28 and TRBJ2-5; D is tentatively TRBD1 or TRBD2 (5 bases each). Germline lookup yields CDR1 MDHEN and CDR2 SYDVKM. The length of the CDR3 is 15 residues. V was trimmed by 5 bases and J by 4 bases, leaving 17 bases between them. The CDR3 DNA reads as TGTGCCAGCAGTCCTCGCCCGGGGCCGGGAGAGACCCAGTACTTC. Amino acids: CASSPRPGPGETQYF.

This chain links TRBV7-2 with TRBJ2-7, with D unclear. Germline-derived CDR1 and CDR2 are SGHTA and FQGNSA. The CDR3 totals 12 residues. Deletions cut 1 base from V and 5 bases from J, with 6 bases between. Written as DNA, the CDR3 is TGTGCCAGCAGCTTAGTGTATAACGAGCAGTACTTC. It encodes CASSLVYNEQYF.